This T cell receptor beta chain was captured in a study of blood T cell repertoires in COVID-19. Study in general: COVID-19 samples, acute and convalescent, were from the United States, Italy and Spain.

The ends lost 0 bases at V and 1 base at J; junction bases unmatched: 3. The germline V gene encodes CDR1 SGHNT and CDR2 YYREEE (reference sequence). CDR3 length: 16 amino acids. Seattle enrolled patients during active infection and tracked them longitudinally. As handled by the study authors: Estimated nucleated cell counts came from reference gene primer amplification. The method was immunoSEQ multiplex PCR; TCRdb's version includes in-frame clones alone and lacks a portion of them. V, J and clone size derive from that table, while D and trimming were established from the DNA sequence. The table lists some 290,000 clones, almost 90% of them singletons. This clone was seen more than once but under ten times.

The chain links TRBV5-4 to TRBJ1-2, with TRBD1 matching over 10 bases. The sequencing input was peripheral blood. The clonotype was recovered from a woman in her twenties or thirties with COVID-19, enrolled during active disease. Written as DNA, the CDR3 is TGTGCCAGCAGCTTGGGGCGGGACAGGGGTAACTATGGCTACACCTTC. This sequence encodes CASSLGRDRGNYGYTF.